These T cell receptor beta chains were read from a single sample in a study of shared clonotypes between healthy human individuals. Sequencing used immunoSEQ multiplex PCR; TCRdb keeps in-frame clones, though not all of them. The data show 1.5 million to 2.5 million clones, approximately 94% seen once. Sample: naive CD8+ T cells sorted from blood. These receptors came from a man younger than 30 in good health. CDR3s include the opening cysteine and the closing phenylalanine or tryptophan. A D gene is named only where the DNA matches it firmly. Size values are once, few and many counts, or a class for expanded clones, and some rows have none.

V	D	size	J	DNA	CDR3
TRBV7-9	TRBD1	-	TRBJ1-3	TGTGCCAGCCACGGGACAGGGCTCTCTGGAAACACCATATATTTT	CASHGTGLSGNTIYF
TRBV29-1	-	-	TRBJ2-7	TGCAGCGTTGCCTTTCCTGGACCTACCTACGAGCAGTACTTC	CSVAFPGPTYEQYF
TRBV4-1	-	-	TRBJ2-1	TGCGCCAGCAGCCAACCCCCCGGATCCAATGAGCAGTTCTTC	CASSQPPGSNEQFF
TRBV7-9	-	-	TRBJ2-7	TGTGCCAGCAGCTATAAAGAGGGATCGTACGAGCAGTACTTC	CASSYKEGSYEQYF
TRBV5-6	-	-	TRBJ2-7	TGTGCCAGCAGCCCCCAGGGGTGGGAGCAGTACTTC	CASSPQGWEQYF
TRBV27	TRBD2	-	TRBJ2-7	TGTGCCAGCAGTCCCCTGTTAGCGGGGGGGCCCCACGAGCAGTACTTC	CASSPLLAGGPHEQYF
TRBV4-3	-	-	TRBJ1-4	TGCGCCAGCAGCCCTTTTGGGGGCCAAGGGGAAAAACTGTTTTTT	CASSPFGGQGEKLFF
TRBV19	TRBD2	-	TRBJ2-3	TGTGCCAGTAGTCCCCAGCGGGGGGCCGTAGATACGCAGTATTTT	CASSPQRGAVDTQYF
TRBV18	TRBD1	-	TRBJ2-7	TGTGCCAGCTCACCGGGACAGACCTACGAGCAGTACTTC	CASSPGQTYEQYF
TRBV2	-	-	TRBJ1-1	TGTGCCAGCAGTGAATGGCGGGGGCTGAACACTGAAGCTTTCTTT	CASSEWRGLNTEAFF
TRBV5-1	-	-	TRBJ1-4	TGCGCCAGCAGCCCCTTCGGGGCGGTCAGTAATGAAAAACTGTTTTTT	CASSPFGAVSNEKLFF
TRBV6-6	TRBD2	-	TRBJ2-1	TGTGCCAGCATCAGGAGTCTAGCGGGAATTGAGACTGAGCAGTTCTTC	CASIRSLAGIETEQFF
TRBV20-1	-	-	TRBJ1-1	TGCAGTGCCCCCATGTCCACTGAAGCTTTCTTT	CSAPMSTEAFF
TRBV19	-	once	TRBJ2-5	TGTGCCAGTAGTATTGGGGCGTCTACCCAAGAGACCCAGTACTTC	CASSIGASTQETQYF
TRBV5-4	-	-	TRBJ2-2	TGTGCCAGCAGCTCCGGGACAAACACCGGGGAGCTGTTTTTT	CASSSGTNTGELFF
TRBV4-1	TRBD1	-	TRBJ1-3	TGCGCCAGCAGCCCCCAGGACAGGGGGGGAAACACCATATATTTT	CASSPQDRGGNTIYF
TRBV5-1	TRBD1	-	TRBJ2-3	TGCGCCAGCAGCTTGGAGGGACAGGGTGAAGATACGCAGTATTTT	CASSLEGQGEDTQYF
TRBV10-3	-	-	TRBJ2-7	TGTGCCATCAGTGACCAGCGCAGATTCTACGAGCAGTACTTC	CAISDQRRFYEQYF
TRBV9	TRBD1	once	TRBJ1-4	TGTGCCAGCAGCGTGACAGGGCATGGTAATGAAAAACTGTTTTTT	CASSVTGHGNEKLFF
TRBV7-2	TRBD2	-	TRBJ2-7	TGTGCCAGCAGCTTGCCGGGACTAGCGGTATACGAGCAGTACTTC	CASSLPGLAVYEQYF
TRBV7-2	-	-	TRBJ1-2	TGTGCCAGCAGCTTTTACAGAGATTCCCCCTATGGCTACACCTTC	CASSFYRDSPYGYTF
TRBV19	-	-	TRBJ2-1	TGTGCCAGTAGTATAGATTGGGGTGACCAGGATGAGCAGTTCTTC	CASSIDWGDQDEQFF
TRBV5-1	TRBD1	-	TRBJ1-4	TGCGCCAGCAGCCCAGGGGGGCTATTTGAAAAACTGTTTTTT	CASSPGGLFEKLFF
TRBV9	-	once	TRBJ2-1	TGTGCCAGCAGCGTAGCGGCAGTCGCCAATGAGCAGTTCTTC	CASSVAAVANEQFF
TRBV28	-	-	TRBJ2-3	TGTGCCAGCAGTTTATGGGAGGGGGCCGTTAGCACAGATACGCAGTATTTT	CASSLWEGAVSTDTQYF
TRBV5-8	-	-	TRBJ2-7	TGTGCCAGCAGCCTACGCCCAGGTCCCTACGAGCAGTACTTC	CASSLRPGPYEQYF
TRBV7-2	-	-	TRBJ1-3	TGTGCCAACCTGGTCGGGGGGTCTGGAAACACCATATATTTT	CANLVGGSGNTIYF
TRBV4-1	-	-	TRBJ1-1	TGCGCCAGCAGCCAAGATGAGTTTCGGCAAGCTTTCTTT	CASSQDEFRQAFF
TRBV4-1	-	once	TRBJ1-2	TGCGCCAGCAGCCAAGAATCGGCCCACTATGGCTACACCTTC	CASSQESAHYGYTF
TRBV5-1	TRBD2	-	TRBJ2-2	TGCGCCAGCAGCCCCCGGCGGGGGGACACCGGGGAGCTGTTTTTT	CASSPRRGDTGELFF
TRBV18	-	-	TRBJ2-1	TGTGCCAGCTCACTTGGGCCCCAGAATGAGCAGTTCTTC	CASSLGPQNEQFF
TRBV10-3	-	-	TRBJ2-7	TGTGCCATCAGTGAGTCATCGAGGGGCTACGAGCAGTACTTC	CAISESSRGYEQYF
TRBV2	-	-	TRBJ2-7	TGTGCCAGCAGTGAATTCCGGACTGGGGTCTACGAGCAGTACTTC	CASSEFRTGVYEQYF
TRBV4-1	-	-	TRBJ2-7	TGCGCCAGCAGCCAAGATCGGGGCTCCTACGAGCAGTACTTC	CASSQDRGSYEQYF
TRBV5-6	TRBD1	-	TRBJ1-1	TGTGCCAGCAGCTTGGCCCGTCGACAGGGGGCCTCTGAAGCTTTCTTT	CASSLARRQGASEAFF
TRBV6-1	-	-	TRBJ2-7	TGTGCCACACAGGTGGACTACGAGCAGTACTTC	CATQVDYEQYF
TRBV2	TRBD2	-	TRBJ2-7	TGTGCCAGCAGTGGCGTAGCGGGAGGTGACGAGCAGTACTTC	CASSGVAGGDEQYF